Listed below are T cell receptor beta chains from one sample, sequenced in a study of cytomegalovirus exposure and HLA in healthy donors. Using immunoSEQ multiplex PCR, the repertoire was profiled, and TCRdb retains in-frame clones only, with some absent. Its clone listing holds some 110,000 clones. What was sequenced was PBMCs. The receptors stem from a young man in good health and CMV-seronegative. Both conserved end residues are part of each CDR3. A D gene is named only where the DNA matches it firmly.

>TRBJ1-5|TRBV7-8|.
TGTGCCAGCAGACCGGGACGGGGACTCTGGAGGAGCAATCAGCCCCAGCATTTT
CASRPGRGLWRSNQPQHF
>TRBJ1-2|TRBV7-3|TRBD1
TGTGCCAGCAGCCGCGACAGGGGGGGCTATGGCTACACCTTC
CASSRDRGGYGYTF
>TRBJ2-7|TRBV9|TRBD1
TGTGCCAGCAGCCCGGGACCGGGACAGGACTCCTACGAGCAGTACTTC
CASSPGPGQDSYEQYF
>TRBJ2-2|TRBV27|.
TGTGCCAGCAGACACCCCTTTACGAACACCGGGGAGCTGTTTTTT
CASRHPFTNTGELFF
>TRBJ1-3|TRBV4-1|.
TGCGCCAGCAGCCAAGATCCCGGCAGGGCCGACTCTGGAAACACCATATATTTT
CASSQDPGRADSGNTIYF
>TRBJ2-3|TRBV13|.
TGTGCCAGCAGCTTAATAGCCACAGATACGCAGTATTTT
CASSLIATDTQYF
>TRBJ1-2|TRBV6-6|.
TGTGCCAGCAGTCAAGCGGTGGATGGCTACACCTTC
CASSQAVDGYTF
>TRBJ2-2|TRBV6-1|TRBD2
TGTGCCAGCAGTGAAGTGGGAGGGCCAACCGGGGAGCTGTTTTTT
CASSEVGGPTGELFF
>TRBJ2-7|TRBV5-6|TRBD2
TGTGCCAGCAGCTGGGGGGGGACCTACGAGCAGTACTTC
CASSWGGTYEQYF
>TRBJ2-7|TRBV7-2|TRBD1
TGTGCCAGCAGCGAAGGACAGGGCCACTCCTACGAGCAGTACTTC
CASSEGQGHSYEQYF
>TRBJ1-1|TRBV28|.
TGTGCCAGCAGTCGTCAGGGCACCATGAACACTGAAGCTTTCTTT
CASSRQGTMNTEAFF
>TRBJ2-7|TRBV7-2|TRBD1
TGTGCCAGCAGCTTGGACAGGAGCTACGAGCAGTACTTC
CASSLDRSYEQYF
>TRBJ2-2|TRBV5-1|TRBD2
TGCGCCAGCAGCTTGGTTCTAGCGGGAACCGGGGAGCTGTTTTTT
CASSLVLAGTGELFF
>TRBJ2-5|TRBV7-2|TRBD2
TGTGCCAGCAGCCTCGGACTAGCGGGAGAGGGGGAGACCCAGTACTTC
CASSLGLAGEGETQYF
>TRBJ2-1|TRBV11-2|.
TGTGCCAGCAGCCAGACGCAGGGTAGGAGCAATGAGCAGTTCTTC
CASSQTQGRSNEQFF
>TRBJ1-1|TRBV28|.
TGTGCCAGCAGCCTGGACGGACAACTCTTCAACACTGAAGCTTTCTTT
CASSLDGQLFNTEAFF
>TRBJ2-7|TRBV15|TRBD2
TGTGCCACCAGCAGAGGGATGGCTAGCGGGAGTAGCGAGCAGTACTTC
CATSRGMASGSSEQYF
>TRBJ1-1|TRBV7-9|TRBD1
TGTGCCAGCAGCTCCCTAGGACAGGGAGTGGTGAACACTGAAGCTTTCTTT
CASSSLGQGVVNTEAFF
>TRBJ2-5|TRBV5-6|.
TGTGCCAGCAGCTTAGCCGGGAACCAAGAGACCCAGTACTTC
CASSLAGNQETQYF
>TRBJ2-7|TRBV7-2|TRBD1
TGTGCCAGCAGCTTAGCCCCATCAGGGGGCAGCGACGAGCAGTACTTC
CASSLAPSGGSDEQYF
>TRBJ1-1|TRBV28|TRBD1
TGTGCCAGCAGTCGATCCTGGACAGGGGGCCAAGCTTTCTTT
CASSRSWTGGQAFF
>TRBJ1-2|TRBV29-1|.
TGCAGCGTTGAAGTCAGGGTAGCTGGCTACACCTTC
CSVEVRVAGYTF
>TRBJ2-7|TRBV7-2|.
TGTGCCAGCAGCCTCAGGGCAGGGGGAGGTGAGCAGTACTTC
CASSLRAGGGEQYF
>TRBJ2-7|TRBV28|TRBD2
TGTGCCAGCACCTCCGGGAGGGTCTACGAGCAGTACTTC
CASTSGRVYEQYF
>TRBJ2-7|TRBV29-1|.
TGCAGCTACCAGGGGGGCGACTCCTACGAGCAGTACTTC
CSYQGGDSYEQYF
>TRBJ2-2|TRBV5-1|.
TGCGCCAGCAGCTTGACGGGTGAAGGGGCCGGGGAGCTGTTTTTT
CASSLTGEGAGELFF
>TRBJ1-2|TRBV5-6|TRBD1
TGTGCCAGCAGCAACCTCGACGGGACAGCAAATGGCTACACCTTC
CASSNLDGTANGYTF
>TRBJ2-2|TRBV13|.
TGTGCCAGCAGCTCAGTAACAGGGTTTGCCGGGGAGCTGTTTTTT
CASSSVTGFAGELFF
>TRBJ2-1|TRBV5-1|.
TGCGCCAGCAGCTTCGACTTATTACAACACAATGAGCAGTTCTTC
CASSFDLLQHNEQFF
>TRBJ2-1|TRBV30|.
TGTGCCTGGACGTCGCAGGTCGTCAATGAGCAGTTCTTC
CAWTSQVVNEQFF
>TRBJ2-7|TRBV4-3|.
TGCGCCAGCAGCCAAGATCGTGGCGGTAACTCCTACGAGCAGTACTTC
CASSQDRGGNSYEQYF
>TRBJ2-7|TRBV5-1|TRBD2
TGCGCCAGCGCACTTGGACTAGCGGGAGGGGCCTACGAGCAGTACTTC
CASALGLAGGAYEQYF
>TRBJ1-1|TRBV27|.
TGTGCCAGCAGCCGACAGAAAACTAAAACTGAAGCTTTCTTT
CASSRQKTKTEAFF
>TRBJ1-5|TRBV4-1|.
TGCGCCAGCAGCCAAGATTCAGGAATCTATCAGCCCCAGCATTTT
CASSQDSGIYQPQHF
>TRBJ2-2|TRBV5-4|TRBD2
TGTGCCAGCAGGCCACACGCCGGCGGGAGGGCGACCGGGGAGCTGTTTTTT
CASRPHAGGRATGELFF
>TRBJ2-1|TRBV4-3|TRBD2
TGCGCCAGCAGCCAAGTGGGTTGGGGGGGTGAGCAGTTCTTC
CASSQVGWGGEQFF
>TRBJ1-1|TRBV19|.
TGTGCCAGTAGTATAATCGGGGAGGTCAACACTGAAGCTTTCTTT
CASSIIGEVNTEAFF
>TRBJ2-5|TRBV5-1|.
TGCGCCAGCAGCCTGCGGCTAGAGACCCAGTACTTC
CASSLRLETQYF